This T cell receptor (beta chain) was recorded in a study of identical twins. A universal primer site was created by template switching, with the cDNA bearing unique molecular identifiers. TCRdb called the 5' RACE reads again in MiXCR, with one record for every CDR3 protein. Among 600,000 to 850,000 distinct CDR3 sequences listed, roughly 20% were seen once. The CDR3 has 16 amino acids. V trimming: 6 bases; J trimming: 4 bases; junction bases outside the gene matches: 12. In germline, CDR1 is SGHDT, CDR2 YYEEEE. There are a few counts of this clonotype. The sample was also reused in another study, on T cells expressing NK-cell markers.

Sample: PBMCs. This chain links TRBV5-6 with TRBJ2-1, with 8 bases aligning to TRBD1. The sequence came from a young woman in good health. The DNA for the CDR3 is TGTGCCAGCACCTGGGTAGACAGGGGACCTTACAATGAGCAGTTCTTC. The encoded protein is CASTWVDRGPYNEQFF.